This T cell receptor beta chain comes out of a study of cytomegalovirus exposure and HLA in healthy donors. Study overall: Among 398 genotyped donors, around 80% fell in the Caucasian-associated ancestry cluster. General study points: Further analysis was carried out later, and it showed several of the most significant clusters appearing linked to common viral pathogens.

As to this clone: The antigen is not known.

The PCR made use of 60 Vbeta and 13 Jbeta primers. Sequencing was performed with immunoSEQ multiplex PCR; in TCRdb, only in-frame clones are kept and a portion is missing. Seen in this sample are about 50,000 clones; the ten most common clones hold approximately 13%. V was clipped by 3 bases and J by 0 bases; unmatched bases: 9. From germline, CDR1 is MNHEY and CDR2 SMNVEV (reference sequence). CDR3 length: 17 residues. Sequences were obtained from PBMCs. The chain carries TRBV27 and TRBJ1-1, with 8 bases matching TRBD1. The sequence was obtained from an older woman in good health and CMV-seropositive. The CDR3 reads CASSFRQGASMNTEAFF. The CDR3 DNA follows: TGTGCCAGCAGTTTCCGCCAGGGGGCGTCTATGAACACTGAAGCTTTCTTT.